These 23 T cell receptor beta chains came from one sample sequenced in a study of T cell repertoires in cytomegalovirus infection. These TCRs' antigens remain unknown. Using its own MiXCR run on the reads, TCRdb lists one record per CDR3 protein. This repertoire shows some 590,000 distinct CDR3 sequences, approximately 40% found once; its top ten account for around 46%. The starting material was cultured PBMCs, obtained from culture after CMV antigen stimulation. The source is a human donor in good health (CMV status not recorded). Some clones in this sample may be carry-over from other donors' samples.

The chain carries TRBV20-1 and TRBJ1-5; D gene ambiguous. Germline CDR1 and CDR2: DFQATT and SNEGSKA (reference sequence). Trimming removed 3 bases at V and 0 bases at J, with 6 bases between. The CDR3 runs to 13 residues. CDR3 nucleotides: TGCAGTGCTAGGGATTATAGCAATCAGCCCCAGCATTTT. The encoded protein is CSARDYSNQPQHF.

This clonotype was detected many times. The rearrangement uses TRBV7-9 and TRBJ1-1, with 8 bases aligning to TRBD1. The germline V gene has CDR1 SEHNR and CDR2 FQNEAQ (reference sequence). The CDR3 totals 13 residues. V shed 4 bases and J 4 bases; nucleotides not matched to a gene: 2. The CDR3 protein is CASSSQGGTEAFF. CDR3 nucleotide sequence: TGTGCCAGCAGCTCACAGGGGGGCACTGAAGCTTTCTTT.

The sample holds many counts of this clonotype. This sequence joins TRBV7-8 and TRBJ1-2, with D perhaps matching TRBD1 (5 bases). This CDR3 is 13 amino acids long. The V and J ends lost 4 bases and 4 bases respectively, with 10 bases between them. Germline CDR1 is SGHVS and CDR2 is FQNEAQ. CDR3 bases: TGTGCCAGCAGCTCCAGGGCTGGCTATGGCTACACCTTC. The encoded protein is CASSSRAGYGYTF. The full variable domain, with the rest looked up from reference TRBV7-8 and TRBJ1-2, is GAGVSQSPRYKVAKRGQDVALRCDPISGHVSLFWYQQALGQGPEFLTYFQNEAQLDKSGLPSDRFFAERPEGSVSTLKIQRTQQEDSAVYLCASSSRAGYGYTFGSGTRLTVV.

The chain combines TRBV11-2 with TRBJ1-1; 7 positions match TRBD1. CDR3 length: 17 residues. The J segment lost 0 bases and the V segment lost 4 bases, leaving 11 bases of the junction unmatched. CDR1 and CDR2 (germline): SGHAT, FQNNGV. CDR3 loop: CASSSRLKQGLNTEAFF. The DNA of the CDR3 is TGTGCCAGCAGCTCTCGCCTAAAACAGGGGCTGAACACTGAAGCTTTCTTT.

The chain employs TRBV7-9 and TRBJ1-2; D ambiguous. Trimming cost V 5 bases and J 8 bases, with 12 bases left between them. Germline CDR1 and CDR2: SEHNR and FQNEAQ (reference sequence). The CDR3 is 12 residues long. CDR3 region: CASSPGPDGYTF. Here the CDR3 DNA reads TGTGCCAGCAGCCCTGGTCCGGACGGCTACACCTTC.

In regard to this clonotype: Relative to the germline gene, one junction end is altered; a read error may explain this. The rearrangement joins TRBV7-9 to TRBJ2-1; 15 bases agree with TRBD2. The germline V gene encodes CDR1 SEHNR and CDR2 FQNEAQ (reference sequence). The CDR3 loop spans 13 amino acids. CDR3 region: CASSLAGLAGGPF. CDR3 sequence (DNA): TGTGCCAGCAGCTTAGCCGGACTAGCGGGGGGGCCCTTC.

This clonotype has at least ten counts. The CDR3, as DNA: TGTGCCAGCATCTCAACCGGGGGCACTGAAGCTTTCTTT. It is translated as CASISTGGTEAFF. The rearrangement uses TRBV12-3 or TRBV12-4 and TRBJ1-1, with D possibly matching TRBD1 (5 bases). CDR3 length: 13 amino acids. V lost 7 bases and J lost 4, with 13 bases in between.

CDR3 residues: CASSSPNAPLEQYF. Written as DNA, the CDR3 is TGTGCCAGCAGTTCCCCTAACGCCCCCCTCGAGCAGTACTTC. The gene calls are TRBV6-5 and TRBJ2-7; D uncertain. Trimming took off 4 bases at V and 6 bases at J, with 16 bases between the two ends. This CDR3 comprises 14 residues. Germline loops: CDR1 MNHEY, CDR2 SVGAGI.

J is TRBJ1-6 and V is TRBV28; no clear D. The V end was cut by 2 bases, the J end by 10 bases, with 18 bases between. This CDR3 comprises 16 residues. Per germline, CDR1 MDHEN and CDR2 SYDVKM. The CDR3 DNA reads as TGTGCCAGCAGTTTAGGGATTGGGAGGGTACGGTCACCCCTCCACTTT. Protein: CASSLGIGRVRSPLHF.

V usage is TRBV7-2 and J usage is TRBJ1-4; D unresolved. This CDR3 has 15 residues. CDR1 is SGHTA, CDR2 FQGNSA, per germline. Trimming took 0 bases from V and 7 from J, leaving 12 bases between them. Here the CDR3 reads CASSLAEGLSEKLFF. DNA of the CDR3: TGTGCCAGCAGCTTAGCGGAAGGGCTAAGTGAAAAACTGTTTTTT.

V gene TRBV2 combines with J gene TRBJ2-2; D unresolved. CDR1 and CDR2 (germline): SNHLY, FYNNEI. V gave up 5 bases and J gave up 4 bases, with 8 bases separating them. The CDR3 totals 13 residues. CDR3 region: CASSRTVTGELFF. The CDR3 DNA follows: TGTGCCAGCAGTAGGACCGTCACCGGGGAGCTGTTTTTT. Complete variable domain (other parts from reference TRBV2 and TRBJ2-2): EPEVTQTPSHQVTQMGQEVILRCVPISNHLYFYWYRQILGQKVEFLVSFYNNEISEKSEIFDDQFSVERPDGSNFTLKIRSTKLEDSAMYFCASSRTVTGELFFGEGSRLTVL.

This clonotype occurred a few times. The chain combines TRBV7-8 with TRBJ2-5; no clear D gene. The V gene's germline CDR1 is SGHVS and CDR2 FQNEAQ. The CDR3 extends over 16 amino acids. The V end was cut by 0 bases, the J end by 5 bases, with 16 bases between. The CDR3, as DNA: TGTGCCAGCAGCTTAGCGCTTTACAGCCGGGCGGAGACCCAGTACTTC. Translating it yields CASSLALYSRAETQYF.

This clonotype appeared a few times. The chain is built from TRBV7-2 and TRBJ1-6; D is ambiguous. This CDR3 spans 16 amino acids. V was trimmed by 0 bases and J by 7 bases, leaving 13 bases between them. Germline V gene lookup returns CDR1 SGHTA and CDR2 FQGNSA. The CDR3 sequence is CASSLAVRRTNSPLHF. CDR3 DNA sequence: TGTGCCAGCAGCTTAGCGGTGCGGAGAACCAATTCACCCCTCCACTTT. Full variable domain (missing parts from reference TRBV7-2 and TRBJ1-6): GAGVSQSPSNKVTEKGKDVELRCDPISGHTALYWYRQSLGQGLEFLIYFQGNSAPDKSGLPSDRFSAERTGGSVSTLTIQRTQQEDSAVYLCASSLAVRRTNSPLHFGNGTRLTVT.

The CDR3, as DNA: TGTGCCAGCCGAGGTAGCGGGAGGGCCGGTGAGACCCAGTACTTC. It encodes CASRGSGRAGETQYF. The chain recombines TRBV6-2 or TRBV6-3 with TRBJ2-5; 11 bases match TRBD2. From germline, CDR1 is MNHEY and CDR2 SVGEGT. CDR3 length: 15 residues. V shed 8 bases, J shed 5 bases, and the junction held 10 bases outside the gene matches.

This clonotype has more than one count but fewer than ten. The chain recombines TRBV7-2 with TRBJ2-7; the match to TRBD2 covers 8 bases. The CDR3 sequence is 16 residues long. Germline-derived CDR1 and CDR2 are SGHTA and FQGNSA. The ends lost 5 bases at V and 4 bases at J; junction bases unmatched: 13. The CDR3 coding sequence is TGTGCCAGCAGCCCCCAAGGGGGACTAGGTTCATACGAGCAGTACTTC. It codes for CASSPQGGLGSYEQYF.

The rearrangement uses TRBV12-5 and TRBJ1-1; TRBD1 might be the D (6 bases). The V end was cut by 1 base, the J end by 1 base, with 7 bases between. Germline-derived CDR1 and CDR2 are LGHNT and FRNRAP. CDR3 length: 14 residues. CDR3 sequence reads: CASGLGGRNTEAFF. The CDR3 DNA reads as TGTGCTAGTGGTTTGGGGGGGCGGAACACTGAAGCTTTCTTT.

This clonotype was recorded only once. V is TRBV25-1 and J is TRBJ1-4, with a weak D call TRBD1 (5 bases). The V gene lost 3 bases and the J gene lost 0 bases, with 8 bases spanning the gap. This CDR3 region has 15 residues. The germline CDR1 and CDR2 sequences are MGHDK and SYGVNS. The CDR3 region is CASSDTQATNEKLFF. In nucleotides, the CDR3 is TGTGCCAGCAGTGATACACAGGCAACTAATGAAAAACTGTTTTTT.

The J gene is TRBJ2-1, the V gene TRBV7-6; TRBD2 aligns across 13 bases. Germline CDR1 and CDR2: SGHVS and FNYEAQ. The junction had 6 bases not matched to a gene; V was cut back by 0 bases and J by 7 bases. The CDR3 runs to 17 residues. CDR3 in amino acids: CASSLALLAGGPNEQFF. The CDR3 DNA sequence: TGTGCCAGCAGCTTAGCACTACTAGCGGGAGGGCCAAATGAGCAGTTCTTC. The entire variable domain, with the rest obtained from reference TRBV7-6 and TRBJ2-1, is as follows: GAGVSQSPRYKVTKRGQDVALRCDPISGHVSLYWYRQALGQGPEFLTYFNYEAQQDKSGLPNDRFSAERPEGSISTLTIQRTEQRDSAMYRCASSLALLAGGPNEQFFGPGTRLTVL.

The chain uses TRBV6-1 and TRBJ2-5; D is unresolved. This CDR3 spans 16 amino acids. Germline V gene data show CDR1 as MNHNS and CDR2 as SASEGT. V was shortened by 5 bases and J by 6 bases, with 22 bases between the two germline ends. For the CDR3, the DNA is TGTGCCAGCAGTTACCCCGACGGGCAGGATAGACAGACCCAGTACTTC. Residues: CASSYPDGQDRQTQYF.

This clonotype was picked up a small number of times. The V and J genes are TRBV7-8 and TRBJ2-1, with TRBD1 matching over 12 bases. Germline-derived CDR1 and CDR2 are SGHVS and FQNEAQ. This CDR3 contains 14 residues. The V gene end was trimmed by 10 bases and the J gene end by 10 bases; junction bases not matched to a gene: 11. CDR3 sequence (DNA): TGTGCCACCTTCTCCGGGACAGGGGGCGGGGAGCAGTTCTTC. This encodes CATFSGTGGGEQFF.

V is TRBV20-1 and J is TRBJ1-5; a possible D gene is TRBD1 (5 bases). The germline V and J ends were trimmed by 3 bases and 2 bases, with 14 bases remaining between them. There are 15 residues in the CDR3. Germline assignment: CDR1 DFQATT and CDR2 SNEGSKA (reference sequence). The CDR3: CSARRGAPGNQPQHF. CDR3 DNA sequence: TGCAGTGCTAGGCGAGGGGCGCCTGGCAATCAGCCCCAGCATTTT.

This clonotype was detected only a few times. CDR3 sequence: CASSPGLVGPTEAFF. The CDR3 DNA sequence: TGTGCCAGCAGCCCCGGGCTGGTGGGACCAACTGAAGCTTTCTTT. The chain is built from TRBV5-5 and TRBJ1-1, with a tentative D call TRBD1 (5 bases). CDR1 and CDR2 (germline): SGHKS, YYEKEE (reference sequence). The CDR3 extends over 15 amino acids. V lost 4 bases and J 5 bases, leaving 18 bases between the germline ends.

This clonotype has a count of ten or more. V is TRBV7-2 and J is TRBJ2-1; D possibly corresponds to TRBD2 (6 bases). This CDR3 spans 15 amino acids. Per germline, CDR1 SGHTA and CDR2 FQGNSA. Deletions cut 3 bases from V and 5 bases from J, with 14 bases between. The CDR3 region is CASSFKGAGDNEQFF. The DNA of the CDR3 is TGTGCCAGCAGCTTCAAGGGAGCGGGCGACAATGAGCAGTTCTTC. The complete variable domain, with remaining parts taken from reference TRBV7-2 and TRBJ2-1, reads GAGVSQSPSNKVTEKGKDVELRCDPISGHTALYWYRQSLGQGLEFLIYFQGNSAPDKSGLPSDRFSAERTGGSVSTLTIQRTQQEDSAVYLCASSFKGAGDNEQFFGPGTRLTVL.